This T cell receptor beta chain derives from a study of T cell changes during pregnancy in multiple sclerosis. Repertoires were generated with immunoSEQ multiplex PCR, while TCRdb's copy carries only in-frame clones and drops some. The table has roughly 47,000 clones, more than 80% seen once. In germline, CDR1 is GTSNPN, CDR2 SVGIG (reference sequence). The length of the CDR3 is 13 residues. The V end was cut by 4 bases, the J end by 4 bases, with 13 bases between. The sequencing used CD8+ T cells from peripheral blood mononuclear cells, collected in the second trimester of pregnancy. This receptor was obtained from a female donor with multiple sclerosis, enrolled in a pregnancy study. This rearrangement joins TRBV30 to TRBJ1-1; a weak D match, TRBD1 (6 bases). The CDR3 coding sequence is TGTGCCTGGATAGAACAGGGTACCACTGAAGCTTTCTTT. It is translated as CAWIEQGTTEAFF.